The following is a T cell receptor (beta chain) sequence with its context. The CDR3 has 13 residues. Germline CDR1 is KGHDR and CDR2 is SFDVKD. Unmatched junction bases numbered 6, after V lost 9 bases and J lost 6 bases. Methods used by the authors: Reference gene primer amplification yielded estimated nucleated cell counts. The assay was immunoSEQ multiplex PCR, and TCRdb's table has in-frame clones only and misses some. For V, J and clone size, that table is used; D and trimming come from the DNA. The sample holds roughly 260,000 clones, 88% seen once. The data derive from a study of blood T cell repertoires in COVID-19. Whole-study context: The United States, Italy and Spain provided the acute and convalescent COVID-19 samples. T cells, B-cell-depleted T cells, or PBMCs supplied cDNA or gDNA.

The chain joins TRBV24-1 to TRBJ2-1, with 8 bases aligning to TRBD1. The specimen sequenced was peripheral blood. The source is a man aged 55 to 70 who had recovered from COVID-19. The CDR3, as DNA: TGTGCCACCGGCGGGACAGGTATCAATGAGCAGTTCTTC. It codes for CATGGTGINEQFF.